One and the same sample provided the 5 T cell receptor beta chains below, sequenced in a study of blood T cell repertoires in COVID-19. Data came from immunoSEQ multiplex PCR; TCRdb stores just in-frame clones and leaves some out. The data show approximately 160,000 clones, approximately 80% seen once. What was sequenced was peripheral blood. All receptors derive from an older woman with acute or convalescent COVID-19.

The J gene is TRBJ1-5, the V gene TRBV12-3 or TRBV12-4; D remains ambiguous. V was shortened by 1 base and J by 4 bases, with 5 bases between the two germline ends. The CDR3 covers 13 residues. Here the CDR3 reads CASSLGANQPQHF. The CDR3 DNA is TGTGCCAGCAGTTTAGGAGCGAATCAGCCCCAGCATTTT.

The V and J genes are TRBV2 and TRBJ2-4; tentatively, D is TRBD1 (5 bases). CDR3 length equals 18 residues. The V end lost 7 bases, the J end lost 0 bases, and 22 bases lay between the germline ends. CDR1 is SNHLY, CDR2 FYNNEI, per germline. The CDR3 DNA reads TGTGCCAGCACCCCTGAAGCCTTGACAGAGATAGCCAAAAACATTCAGTACTTC. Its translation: CASTPEALTEIAKNIQYF.

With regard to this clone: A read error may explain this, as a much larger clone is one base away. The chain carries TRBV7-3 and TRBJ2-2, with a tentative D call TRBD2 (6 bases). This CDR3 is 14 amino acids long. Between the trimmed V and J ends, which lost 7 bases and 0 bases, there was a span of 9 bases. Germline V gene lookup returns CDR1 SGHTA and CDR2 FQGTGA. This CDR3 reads CASKGTANTGELFF. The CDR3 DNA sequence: TGTGCCAGCAAAGGGACTGCGAACACCGGGGAGCTGTTTTTT.

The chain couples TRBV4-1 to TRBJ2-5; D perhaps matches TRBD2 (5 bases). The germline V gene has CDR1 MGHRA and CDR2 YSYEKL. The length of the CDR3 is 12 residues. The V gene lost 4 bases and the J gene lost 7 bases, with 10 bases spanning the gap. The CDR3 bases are TGCGCCAGCAGCCTTGTTCGGGGGACCCAGTACTTC. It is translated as CASSLVRGTQYF.

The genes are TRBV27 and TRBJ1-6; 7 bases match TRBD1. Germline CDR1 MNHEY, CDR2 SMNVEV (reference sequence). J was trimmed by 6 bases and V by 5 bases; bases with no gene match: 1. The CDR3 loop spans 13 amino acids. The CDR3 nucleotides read TGTGCCAGCAGTGGGACAGTTAATTCACCCCTCCACTTT. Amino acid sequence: CASSGTVNSPLHF.